The 12 T cell receptor beta chains below all came from one sample that was sequenced in a study of blood T cell repertoires in COVID-19. Clones were read by immunoSEQ multiplex PCR, and TCRdb kept only the in-frame ones, dropping some. The sample has approximately 34,000 clones; roughly 91% are singletons. The source material was peripheral blood. These TCRs come from a man aged 55 to 70 with active COVID-19.

The chain has TRBV19 and TRBJ2-2, with TRBD2 matching 12 bases. CDR1 is LNHDA and CDR2 is SQIVND in the germline V gene (reference sequence). The CDR3 is made up of 17 amino acids. The junction had 8 bases not matched to a gene; V was cut back by 5 bases and J by 4 bases. CDR3 in amino acids: CASSPRTSGKPTGELFF. CDR3 DNA sequence: TGTGCCAGTAGTCCCCGGACTAGCGGGAAACCCACCGGGGAGCTGTTTTTT.

Only one count was recorded for this clone. The J gene is TRBJ1-4, the V gene TRBV5-1; a possible D gene is TRBD1 (6 bases). Germline lookup yields CDR1 SGHRS and CDR2 YFSETQ. CDR3 size: 15 residues. The V and J ends lost 4 bases and 5 bases respectively, with 15 bases between them. The CDR3 DNA is TGCGCCAGCAGCGGGGGCCTTGGGGAAAATGAAAAACTGTTTTTT. Amino acids: CASSGGLGENEKLFF.

V usage is TRBV6-5 and J usage is TRBJ2-1; 12 bases are a match to TRBD2. V lost 7 bases to trimming and J lost 3 bases; unmatched junction nucleotides: 4. The CDR3 loop spans 15 amino acids. Looked up from germline, CDR1 is MNHEY and CDR2 is SVGAGI. This chain's CDR3 is CASILTSGGYNEQFF. The CDR3 DNA follows: TGTGCCAGCATCCTGACTAGCGGGGGCTACAATGAGCAGTTCTTC.

In this sample, this clone turned up once. The rearrangement joins TRBV9 to TRBJ2-7; tentative D call: TRBD1 (6 bases). The CDR3 is made up of 13 amino acids. The V gene's germline CDR1 is SGDLS and CDR2 YYNGEE. The ends were cut back, 7 bases at V and 3 bases at J, with 14 bases in the middle. Here the CDR3 reads CASSTGKFYEQYF. CDR3 nucleotide sequence: TGTGCCAGCTCGACAGGAAAGTTCTACGAGCAGTACTTC.

The chain has TRBV7-2 and TRBJ2-3; 9 bases align to TRBD1. CDR1 is SGHTA and CDR2 is FQGNSA in the germline V gene. The CDR3 loop spans 15 amino acids. V dropped 2 bases and J dropped 4; count of bases not matched to a gene: 4. The chain's CDR3 is CASSLNTGGADTQYF. CDR3 DNA: TGTGCCAGCAGCTTAAATACAGGGGGCGCAGATACGCAGTATTTT.

This chain joins TRBV7-3 and TRBJ2-5; perhaps TRBD1 as D (5 bases). Germline V lookup: CDR1 SGHTA, CDR2 FQGTGA. The V gene lost 4 bases and the J gene lost 3 bases, with 9 bases spanning the gap. This CDR3 comprises 13 residues. The CDR3 protein is CASSYGHEETQYF. Here the CDR3 DNA reads TGTGCCAGCAGCTATGGACACGAAGAGACCCAGTACTTC. Drawing the rest from reference TRBV7-3 and TRBJ2-5, the complete variable domain is GAGVSQTPSNKVTEKGKYVELRCDPISGHTALYWYRQSLGQGPEFLIYFQGTGAADDSGLPNDRFFAVRPEGSVSTLKIQRTERGDSAVYLCASSYGHEETQYFGPGTRLLVL.

The rearrangement joins TRBV27 to TRBJ2-1; 9 bases agree with TRBD2. V gave up 7 bases and J gave up 4 bases; unmatched junction bases: 14. This CDR3 has 17 amino acids. Looked up from germline, CDR1 is MNHEY and CDR2 is SMNVEV (reference sequence). The CDR3 nucleotides are TGTGCCAGCATAGGGCGAGGGCGGGAGGGCCCATACAATGAGCAGTTCTTC. This encodes CASIGRGREGPYNEQFF.

This clone was observed once. This chain uses TRBV9 with TRBJ1-3, with TRBD1 matching 8 bases. Germline V gives CDR1 SGDLS, CDR2 YYNGEE. V trimming: 3 bases; J trimming: 3 bases; junction bases outside the gene matches: 8. CDR3 size: 16 residues. The CDR3: CASSATGGGYGNTIYF. The CDR3 nucleotides read TGTGCCAGCAGCGCTACAGGGGGAGGATATGGAAACACCATATATTTT. Full variable domain (remainder filled in from reference TRBV9 and TRBJ1-3): DSGVTQTPKHLITATGQRVTLRCSPRSGDLSVYWYQQSLDQGLQFLIQYYNGEERAKGNILERFSAQQFPDLHSELNLSSLELGDSALYFCASSATGGGYGNTIYFGEGSWLTVV.

This clone has only one observation. The rearrangement joins TRBV18 to TRBJ2-5; the match to TRBD2 covers 10 bases. Looked up from germline, CDR1 is KGHSH and CDR2 is LQKENI. The CDR3 is 16 amino acids. V lost 2 bases to trimming and J lost 7 bases; unmatched junction nucleotides: 10. The CDR3 region is CASSPELAGFMGTQYF. The CDR3 DNA reads as TGTGCCAGCTCACCAGAACTAGCGGGGTTCATGGGGACCCAGTACTTC.

The chain combines TRBV7-9 with TRBJ1-6; D might be TRBD1 (6 bases). This CDR3 has 13 residues. In germline, CDR1 is SEHNR, CDR2 FQNEAQ (reference sequence). V dropped 8 bases and J dropped 7 bases, with 12 bases sitting between them. CDR3 amino acids: CASLLDRNSPLHF. CDR3 bases: TGTGCCAGCTTACTGGACAGAAATTCACCCCTCCACTTT.

J is TRBJ1-6 and V is TRBV9; TRBD1 aligns across 7 bases. Germline V lookup: CDR1 SGDLS, CDR2 YYNGEE. The CDR3 has 21 residues. With 4 bases clipped from V and 9 bases from J, the junction kept 28 bases outside the gene matches. CDR3: CASSREGGQSWGNRMGSPLHF. Written as DNA, the CDR3 is TGTGCCAGCAGCAGAGAAGGGGGACAGAGCTGGGGGAATAGGATGGGTTCACCCCTCCACTTT.

The chain links TRBV4-3 to TRBJ2-1; 7 bases match TRBD2. This CDR3 is 16 amino acids long. CDR1 is LGHNA and CDR2 is YSLEER in the germline V gene. J gave up 0 bases and V 3 bases, and 5 bases lay outside the gene matches. The CDR3 sequence is CASSQGWTSSYNEQFF. The CDR3 bases are TGCGCCAGCAGCCAGGGTTGGACTAGCTCCTACAATGAGCAGTTCTTC.